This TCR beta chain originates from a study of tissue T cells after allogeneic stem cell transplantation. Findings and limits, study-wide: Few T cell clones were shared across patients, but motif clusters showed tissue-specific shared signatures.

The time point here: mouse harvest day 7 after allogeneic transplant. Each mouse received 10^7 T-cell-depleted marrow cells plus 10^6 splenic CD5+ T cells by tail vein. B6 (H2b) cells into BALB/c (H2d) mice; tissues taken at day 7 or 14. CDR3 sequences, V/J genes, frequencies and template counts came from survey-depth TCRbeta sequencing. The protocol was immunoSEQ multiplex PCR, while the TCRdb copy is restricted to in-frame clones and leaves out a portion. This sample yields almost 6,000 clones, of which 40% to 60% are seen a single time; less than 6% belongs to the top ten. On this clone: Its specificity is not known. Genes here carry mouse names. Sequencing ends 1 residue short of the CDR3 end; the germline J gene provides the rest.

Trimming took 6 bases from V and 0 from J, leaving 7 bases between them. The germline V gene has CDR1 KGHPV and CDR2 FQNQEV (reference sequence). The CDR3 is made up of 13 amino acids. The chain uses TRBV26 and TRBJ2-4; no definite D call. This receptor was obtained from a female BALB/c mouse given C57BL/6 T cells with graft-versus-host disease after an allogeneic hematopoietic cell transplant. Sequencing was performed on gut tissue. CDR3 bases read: TGTGCCAGCAGGCCTAATAGTCAAAACACCTTGTAC. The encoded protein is CASRPNSQNTLY. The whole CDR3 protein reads CASRPNSQNTLYF.